This section outlines one T cell receptor (beta chain) sequence together with its context. The CDR3 runs 15 residues. Germline V CDR1 and CDR2: MNHEY, SMNVEV (reference sequence). The germline V and J ends were trimmed by 5 bases and 3 bases, with 14 bases remaining between them. Positively selected for CCR7, the CD45RO-negative cells used as naive CD8 cells excluded terminally differentiated effector memory CD45RA+ cells. In the study's own analysis: There were no quality scores in the junction-only immunoSEQ sequences, so filtering differed. This table comes from immunoSEQ multiplex PCR, and its TCRdb copy is limited to in-frame clones, with some not included. V and J calls and clone size follow that table, whereas D and trimming were derived from the DNA. The sample has around 2,000,000 clones, about 95% seen once; the top ten hold roughly 1%. This record belongs to a study of shared clonotypes between healthy human individuals. About the research overall: Each donor's CD4 naive and CD4 memory cells filled three plates apiece, CD8 naive two, and CD8 memory one.

The receptor's source is a man aged 18 to 29 in good health. This sequence joins TRBV27 and TRBJ1-5; D is perhaps TRBD1 (6 bases). The specimen was naive CD8+ T cells sorted from blood. CDR3 in amino acids: CASSPGPGANQPQHF. CDR3 nucleotide sequence: TGTGCCAGCAGTCCCGGGCCGGGGGCCAATCAGCCCCAGCATTTT.